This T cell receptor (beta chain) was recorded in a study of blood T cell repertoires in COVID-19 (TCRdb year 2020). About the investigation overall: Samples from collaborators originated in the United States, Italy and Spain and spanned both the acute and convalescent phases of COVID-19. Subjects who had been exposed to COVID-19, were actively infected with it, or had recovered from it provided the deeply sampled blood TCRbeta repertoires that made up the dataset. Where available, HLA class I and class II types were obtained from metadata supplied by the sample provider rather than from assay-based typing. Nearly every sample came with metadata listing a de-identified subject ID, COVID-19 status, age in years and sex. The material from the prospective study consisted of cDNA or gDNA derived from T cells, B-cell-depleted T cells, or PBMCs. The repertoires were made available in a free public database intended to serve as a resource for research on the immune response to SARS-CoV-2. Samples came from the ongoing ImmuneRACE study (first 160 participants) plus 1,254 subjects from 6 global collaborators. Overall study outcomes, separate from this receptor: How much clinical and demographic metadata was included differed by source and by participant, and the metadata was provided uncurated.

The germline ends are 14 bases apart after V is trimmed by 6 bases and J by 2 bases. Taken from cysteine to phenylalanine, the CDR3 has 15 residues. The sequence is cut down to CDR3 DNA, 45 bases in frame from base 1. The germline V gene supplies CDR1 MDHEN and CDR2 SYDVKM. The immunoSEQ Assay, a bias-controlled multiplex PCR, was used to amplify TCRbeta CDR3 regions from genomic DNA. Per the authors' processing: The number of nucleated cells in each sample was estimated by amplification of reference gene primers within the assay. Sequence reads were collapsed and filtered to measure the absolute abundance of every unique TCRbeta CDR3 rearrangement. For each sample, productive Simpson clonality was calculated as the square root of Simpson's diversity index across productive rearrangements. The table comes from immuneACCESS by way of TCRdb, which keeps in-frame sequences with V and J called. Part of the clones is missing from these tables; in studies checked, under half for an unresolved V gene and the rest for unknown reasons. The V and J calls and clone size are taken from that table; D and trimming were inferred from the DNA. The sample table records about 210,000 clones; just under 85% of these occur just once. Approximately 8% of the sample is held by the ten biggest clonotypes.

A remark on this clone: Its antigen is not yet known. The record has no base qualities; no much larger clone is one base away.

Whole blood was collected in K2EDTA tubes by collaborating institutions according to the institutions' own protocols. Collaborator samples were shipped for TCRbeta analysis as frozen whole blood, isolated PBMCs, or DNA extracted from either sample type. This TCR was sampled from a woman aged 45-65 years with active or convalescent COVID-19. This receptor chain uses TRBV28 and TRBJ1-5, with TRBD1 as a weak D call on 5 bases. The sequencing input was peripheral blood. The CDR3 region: CASSGGTRGNQPQHF. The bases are TGTGCCAGCAGCGGGGGGACTCGGGGCAATCAGCCCCAGCATTTT.